The 6 T cell receptor beta chains given below trace back to one sample, sequenced in a study of cytomegalovirus exposure and HLA in healthy donors. The PCR had 60 Vbeta and 13 Jbeta primers. The data were produced by immunoSEQ multiplex PCR, yet TCRdb's version contains in-frame clones alone and is incomplete. The sample has roughly 180,000 clones; about 80% are singletons. The sequenced sample was PBMCs. The receptors originated from a woman aged 25-40 years in good health and CMV-seronegative.

The chain couples TRBV2 to TRBJ1-5; a weak D match, TRBD1 (6 bases). CDR3 length equals 14 residues. V was pared by 7 bases and J by 5 bases, with 15 bases between. Germline V gene data show CDR1 as SNHLY and CDR2 as FYNNEI. CDR3 sequence (DNA): TGTGCCAGCACCCTGCGGGGGGGCGATCAGCCCCAGCATTTT. This translates into CASTLRGGDQPQHF.

The chain uses TRBV27 and TRBJ1-2; 10 bases agree with TRBD1. Unmatched junction bases numbered 6, after V lost 4 bases and J lost 4 bases. This CDR3 region has 15 residues. Germline V gives CDR1 MNHEY, CDR2 SMNVEV (reference sequence). CDR3 loop: CASSSGQGVIYGYTF. The CDR3 coding sequence is TGTGCCAGCAGTTCCGGACAGGGGGTAATCTATGGCTACACCTTC.

The V call is TRBV11-2, the J call TRBJ1-4; no clear D. Trimming pared 3 bases from V and 8 bases from J, leaving 13 bases between. The CDR3 runs to 14 residues. CDR1 is SGHAT, CDR2 FQNNGV, per germline. Written as DNA, the CDR3 is TGTGCCAGCAGCTTTGACCCCGGGTTCGAAAAACTGTTTTTT. This translates into CASSFDPGFEKLFF.

This chain uses TRBV5-1 with TRBJ1-1, with D maybe TRBD1 (5 bases). There are 14 residues in the CDR3. In germline, CDR1 is SGHRS, CDR2 YFSETQ. Trimming cost V 1 base and J 1 base, with 8 bases left between them. CDR3 nucleotides: TGCGCCAGCAGCTTGAGACAGAGGAACACTGAAGCTTTCTTT. It translates to CASSLRQRNTEAFF.

In this sample, this clone turned up a few times. The J gene is TRBJ1-1, the V gene TRBV4-2, with TRBD1 as a possible D gene (6 bases). This CDR3 is built from 15 residues. Germline V gives CDR1 LGHNA, CDR2 YNFKEQ. V dropped 2 bases and J dropped 4 bases, with 14 bases sitting between them. CDR3 DNA: TGTGCCAGCAGCCAAAAGGCGGGGGCGGGCACTGAAGCTTTCTTT. Encoded protein: CASSQKAGAGTEAFF.

The gene calls are TRBV28 and TRBJ2-7; a weak D match, TRBD1 (6 bases). CDR3 length equals 14 residues. Germline CDR1 reads MDHEN; CDR2 reads SYDVKM. V gave up 3 bases and J gave up 4 bases, with 13 bases separating them. CDR3 in amino acids: CASSLGTWGYEQYF. The CDR3 region has the DNA TGTGCCAGCAGTTTGGGGACATGGGGTTACGAGCAGTACTTC.